This T cell receptor (beta chain) was documented in a study of identical twins. Study-wide results and caveats: Conclusions were drawn cross-sectionally by statistical analysis, without following the same donors.

In its sample, this clonotype was seen a few times. As yet, its antigen is unknown. A single record per CDR3 protein comes from TCRdb applying MiXCR to the 5' RACE reads. The sample has about 250,000 distinct CDR3 sequences, 6% to 8% seen once. Germline V gene data show CDR1 as MNHNS and CDR2 as SASEGT. The trim removed 2 bases at V and 5 bases at J, leaving 5 bases unmatched. The CDR3 spans 15 residues. Separately, the same data were catalogued under a study of yellow fever vaccine responses in identical twins.

The J gene is TRBJ1-4, the V gene TRBV6-1; 7 nucleotides agree with TRBD1. Sequencing was done on a sample of CD8+ T cells sorted from blood. This TCR came from a woman aged 18-30 years in good health. The chain's CDR3 is CASSESGTVNEKLFF. As DNA, the CDR3 is TGTGCCAGCAGTGAAAGTGGGACAGTGAATGAAAAACTGTTTTTT.